A selection of T cell receptor beta chains follows, all from one sample in a study of post-analysis software for immune sequencing data. Each CDR3 protein gets one entry after TCRdb re-called the PCR reads with MiXCR. The sample consists of under 900,000 distinct CDR3 sequences, under 70% of them appearing once. Sequenced: blood. The receptors were sampled from a girl between 5 and 17 years old with multiple sclerosis. Each CDR3 is given with its conserved first and last residue.

v_gene: TRBV6-2/TRBV6-3
CDR3aa: CASSQPTLGQGRGKNIQYF

v_gene: TRBV6-6
CDR3aa: CASSYKNNYGYTF

v_gene: TRBV6-2/TRBV6-3
CDR3aa: CASSDNEQFF

v_gene: TRBV2
CDR3aa: CASSEQAGNQPQHF

v_gene: TRBV12-3/TRBV12-4
CDR3aa: CASSLAHRANEKLFF

v_gene: TRBV10-3
CDR3aa: CAIREDGNHSPLHF

v_gene: TRBV20-1
CDR3aa: CSWSQGANNEQFF

v_gene: TRBV7-9
CDR3aa: CASSLSQRDEAFF

v_gene: TRBV5-5
CDR3aa: CASSRGIQGTLYEQYF

v_gene: TRBV7-9
CDR3aa: CASSFPGGGNEQFF

v_gene: TRBV19
CDR3aa: CASRSANYGYTF

v_gene: TRBV20-1
CDR3aa: CSAPGQLDSYEQYF

v_gene: TRBV28
CDR3aa: CASSPTGGAVFHEQYF

v_gene: TRBV5-1
CDR3aa: CASSLEGLLEQYF

v_gene: TRBV12-5
CDR3aa: CASGGGTSGEHNEQFF

v_gene: TRBV5-1
CDR3aa: CASREGGQETQYF

v_gene: TRBV6-1
CDR3aa: CASRESGDTQYF

v_gene: TRBV20-1
CDR3aa: CHHRVWGETQYF

v_gene: TRBV25-1
CDR3aa: CASSEPQGARNSPLHF

v_gene: TRBV29-1
CDR3aa: CSVVGGFGETQYF

v_gene: TRBV12-3/TRBV12-4
CDR3aa: CASSPPQGTEQYF

v_gene: TRBV28
CDR3aa: CASSNTNTQYF

v_gene: TRBV5-1
CDR3aa: CASSLASGRFYNEQYF

v_gene: TRBV20-1
CDR3aa: CSARGLGTYEQYF

v_gene: TRBV4-1
CDR3aa: CASSQELAGGARWNEQFF

v_gene: TRBV20-1
CDR3aa: CSAYKAGANVLTF

v_gene: TRBV6-1
CDR3aa: CASSEDPTGAVYNEQFF

v_gene: TRBV12-5
CDR3aa: CASGLVPPGATYEQYF

v_gene: TRBV7-2
CDR3aa: CASSLDGSSTDTQYF

v_gene: TRBV6-1
CDR3aa: CASSERAGANYEQYF

v_gene: TRBV20-1
CDR3aa: CSARNQGKETQYF

v_gene: TRBV29-1
CDR3aa: CSVPVSQETQYF

v_gene: TRBV5-1
CDR3aa: CASSLVTGVVNEQYF

v_gene: TRBV7-8
CDR3aa: CASSLGVGSGVIGEQYF

v_gene: TRBV11-2
CDR3aa: CASSEPDSVLHQPQHF

v_gene: TRBV5-5
CDR3aa: CASSLTGTSAYNEQFF

v_gene: TRBV20-1
CDR3aa: CSADHRRQRSTDTQYF

v_gene: TRBV9
CDR3aa: CASSVERACLCEQYF

v_gene: TRBV12-3/TRBV12-4
CDR3aa: CASSWVTPRLYGYTF

v_gene: TRBV5-1
CDR3aa: CASSLLRDEQFF

v_gene: TRBV5-1
CDR3aa: CASSLWGQGLDEQYF